The 14 T cell receptor beta chains below all came from one sample that was sequenced in a study of blood T cell repertoires in COVID-19. Data came from immunoSEQ multiplex PCR; TCRdb stores just in-frame clones and leaves some out. The sample gives about 87,000 clones, around 82% of which show up once; over 15% is in the top ten. Material: peripheral blood. The source of these receptors is a woman aged 55-70 years with acute or convalescent COVID-19.

V usage is TRBV6-5 and J usage is TRBJ2-1; the D gene is possibly TRBD1 (6 bases). There are 16 residues in the CDR3. Germline V gene lookup returns CDR1 MNHEY and CDR2 SVGAGI. The V and J ends lost 4 bases and 3 bases respectively, with 16 bases between them. The DNA of the CDR3 is TGTGCCAGCAGTTCCAGGGGTGGGAGCGGCTACAATGAGCAGTTCTTC. Its translation is CASSSRGGSGYNEQFF.

This rearrangement joins TRBV29-1 to TRBJ1-4; 9 bases map to TRBD1. The V segment lost 1 base and the J segment 6 bases; nucleotides outside the gene matches: 0. The germline V gene encodes CDR1 SQVTM and CDR2 ANQGSEA. The length of the CDR3 is 13 residues. The CDR3 DNA is TGCAGCGTTGAAGGGACAGGGGATGAAAAACTGTTTTTT. Its protein product is CSVEGTGDEKLFF.

This chain uses TRBV7-9 with TRBJ2-3; 11 nucleotides line up with TRBD2. After removal of 3 bases from V and 0 bases from J, the junction contained 5 bases not matched to a gene. The CDR3 consists of 17 residues. Germline lookup yields CDR1 SEHNR and CDR2 FQNEAQ (reference sequence). In DNA form, the CDR3 reads TGTGCCAGCAGCTTCGGACTAGCGGGCTCTAGCACAGATACGCAGTATTTT. Translating gives CASSFGLAGSSTDTQYF.

This clone was recorded only once. This chain connects TRBV10-3 to TRBJ2-1; 8 bases are a match to TRBD2. The germline V gene encodes CDR1 ENHRY and CDR2 SYGVKD. After removal of 0 bases from V and 6 bases from J, the junction contained 10 bases not matched to a gene. This CDR3 is built from 17 residues. CDR3 coding DNA: TGTGCCATCAGTGAGTCGGGTCTAGCGGGTGGCCTCAATGAGCAGTTCTTC. It specifies CAISESGLAGGLNEQFF.

The chain couples TRBV10-3 to TRBJ1-1; 8 bases are shared with TRBD1. Trimming removed 2 bases from V and 1 base from J; junction bases left unmatched: 3. This CDR3 has 15 amino acids. Germline CDR1 is ENHRY and CDR2 is SYGVKD. This CDR3 is CAISEIDRGNTEAFF. For the CDR3, the DNA is TGTGCCATCAGTGAGATCGACAGGGGGAACACTGAAGCTTTCTTT.

This clone was seen only a few times. The J gene is TRBJ1-1, the V gene TRBV27; D is possibly TRBD1 (5 bases). The germline V gene encodes CDR1 MNHEY and CDR2 SMNVEV (reference sequence). V shed 3 bases and J shed 10 bases, with 18 bases lying between them. CDR3 length: 14 amino acids. For the CDR3, the DNA is TGTGCCAGCAGTTTCCTTCCGATACAGGAGGGAGCTTTCTTT. Translated, it gives CASSFLPIQEGAFF.

This chain connects TRBV21-1 to TRBJ1-1; TRBD1, as called in the table, went unchecked against the DNA. TRBV21-1 is a pseudogene. The CDR3 totals 15 residues. The CDR3 spells CASSRWTGGHAEAFF. CDR3 nucleotides: TGTGCCAGCAGCAGATGGACAGGGGGACACGCTGAAGCTTTCTTT.

J is TRBJ1-1 and V is TRBV6-5; TRBD1 might be the D (5 bases). Germline CDR1 reads MNHEY; CDR2 reads SVGAGI. V was shortened by 6 bases and J by 6 bases, with 8 bases between the two germline ends. The CDR3 is 11 amino acids. CDR3 bases: TGTGCCAGCAGGGGAGGGGCTGAAGCTTTCTTT. The encoded protein is CASRGGAEAFF.

The chain uses TRBV30 and TRBJ2-3, with 11 bases matching TRBD2. From germline, CDR1 is GTSNPN and CDR2 SVGIG (reference sequence). V shed 0 bases and J 3 bases; nucleotides not matched to a gene: 14. The CDR3 totals 19 residues. The chain's CDR3 is CAWSVPTSGSGFGTDTQYF. The DNA of the CDR3 is TGTGCCTGGAGTGTACCTACTAGCGGGAGCGGATTCGGGACAGATACGCAGTATTTT.

The CDR3 coding sequence is TGTGCCAGCAGTTATTCCGGGACAGGGGGTTACGAGCAGTACTTC. This translates into CASSYSGTGGYEQYF. The chain combines TRBV6-6 with TRBJ2-7, with 11 bases matching TRBD1. This CDR3 spans 15 amino acids. The germline gives CDR1 MNHNY, CDR2 SVGAGI (reference sequence). J gave up 4 bases and V 3 bases, and 5 bases lay outside the gene matches.

This chain links TRBV30 with TRBJ1-1; 7 bases agree with TRBD1. With V trimmed by 0 bases and J by 4 bases, 5 bases remained unmatched. Germline CDR1 is GTSNPN and CDR2 is SVGIG (reference sequence). This CDR3 contains 14 residues. The DNA for the CDR3 is TGTGCCTGGAGTGTCGCCAGGGGGATCACTGAAGCTTTCTTT. Translation gives CAWSVARGITEAFF.

The rearrangement uses TRBV5-1 and TRBJ1-2; no clear D. With 1 base removed from V and 0 bases from J, the gap between germline ends came to 10 bases. CDR3 length: 15 residues. Looked up from germline, CDR1 is SGHRS and CDR2 is YFSETQ. The CDR3 coding sequence is TGCGCCAGCAGCTTGTCCACAGCCCCTAACTATGGCTACACCTTC. Protein product: CASSLSTAPNYGYTF.

This rearrangement joins TRBV3-1 (or the pseudogene TRBV3-2) to TRBJ2-5, with 9 bases lining up with TRBD2. This CDR3 is 14 amino acids long. V was clipped by 4 bases and J by 2 bases; unmatched bases: 2. CDR1 is LGHDT and CDR2 is YNNKEL in the germline V gene (reference sequence). For the CDR3, the DNA is TGTGCCAGCAGCCTTAGCGGGGGACAAGAGACCCAGTACTTC. Translating it yields CASSLSGGQETQYF.

The chain joins TRBV19 to TRBJ2-7, with D perhaps matching TRBD1 (5 bases). CDR3 size: 13 residues. Germline V gives CDR1 LNHDA, CDR2 SQIVND (reference sequence). Trimming shortened V by 2 bases and J by 7 bases, and 12 bases separated the two germline ends. CDR3 amino acids: CASSISGAGEQYF. The CDR3 DNA sequence: TGTGCCAGTAGTATATCTGGGGCAGGAGAGCAGTACTTC.